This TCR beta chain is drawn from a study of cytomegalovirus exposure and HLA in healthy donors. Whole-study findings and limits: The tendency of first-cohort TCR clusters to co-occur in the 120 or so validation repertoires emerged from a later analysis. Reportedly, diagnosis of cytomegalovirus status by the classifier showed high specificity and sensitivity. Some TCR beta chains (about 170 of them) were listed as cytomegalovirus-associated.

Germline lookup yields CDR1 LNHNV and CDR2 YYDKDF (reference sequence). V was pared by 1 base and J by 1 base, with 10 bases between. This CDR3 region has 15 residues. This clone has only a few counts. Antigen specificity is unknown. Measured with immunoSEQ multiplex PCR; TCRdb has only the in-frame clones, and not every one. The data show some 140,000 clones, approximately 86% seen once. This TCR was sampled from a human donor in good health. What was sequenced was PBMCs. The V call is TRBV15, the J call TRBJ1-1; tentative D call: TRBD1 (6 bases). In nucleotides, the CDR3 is TGTGCCACCAGCAGAGGATTACAGGGGAACACTGAAGCTTTCTTT. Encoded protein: CATSRGLQGNTEAFF.